Listed below are T cell receptor beta chains from one sample, sequenced in a study of blood T cell repertoires in COVID-19. The protocol was immunoSEQ multiplex PCR, while the TCRdb copy is restricted to in-frame clones and leaves out a portion. The data show 150,000 to 200,000 clones, 86% seen once. Sequencing was done on a sample of peripheral blood. The receptors were sampled from a woman aged 60-75 years with COVID-19, enrolled during active disease. The CDR3 runs from the conserved cysteine through the conserved F or W. Fields, in order: D gene, V gene, J gene, clone size, CDR3 DNA, CDR3 protein. The D gene is left open where the match is weak. Expanded clones are given a class, and other clones once, few, many or no size at all.

D: .; V: TRBV12-5; J: TRBJ1-1; size: .; DNA: TGTGCTAGTGGTTCGGGTGCCTCCCGGAGGGCTTTCTTT; CDR3: CASGSGASRRAFF
D: TRBD2; V: TRBV10-3; J: TRBJ2-7; size: .; DNA: TGTGCCATCAGTGTTAGGCTAGCGGACCTCCCCTACGAGCAGTACTTC; CDR3: CAISVRLADLPYEQYF
D: .; V: TRBV5-8; J: TRBJ1-5; size: .; DNA: TGTGCCAGCAGCTTTTCGGGACAGCCCCAGCATTTT; CDR3: CASSFSGQPQHF
D: .; V: TRBV7-2; J: TRBJ1-3; size: .; DNA: TGTGCCAGCAGCTCGCTCGGACAGTCCAACACCATATATTTT; CDR3: CASSSLGQSNTIYF
D: TRBD1; V: TRBV7-8; J: TRBJ2-1; size: .; DNA: TGTGCCAGCAGGCTAGGGGGCTCAGACAATGAGCAGTTCTTC; CDR3: CASRLGGSDNEQFF
D: TRBD1; V: TRBV27; J: TRBJ2-7; size: once; DNA: TGTGCCAGCAGTCCTCGACAGGGTACTCCCTCCGAGCAGTACTTC; CDR3: CASSPRQGTPSEQYF
D: .; V: TRBV2; J: TRBJ1-2; size: many; DNA: TGTGCCAGCGGTAGCTATGGCTACACCTTC; CDR3: CASGSYGYTF
D: TRBD2; V: TRBV7-2; J: TRBJ2-3; size: .; DNA: TGTGCCAGCAGCTTAGTACTAGCGGGAGCTGGAAATACGCAGTATTTT; CDR3: CASSLVLAGAGNTQYF
D: .; V: TRBV3-1/TRBV3-2; J: TRBJ2-3; size: .; DNA: TGTGCCAGCAGCCTCCCCCTCCTAGGCGGTGCTACGCAGTATTTT; CDR3: CASSLPLLGGATQYF
D: TRBD1; V: TRBV19; J: TRBJ2-7; size: once; DNA: TGTGCCAGTAGAGGACAGGGGGAGTACGAGCAGTACTTC; CDR3: CASRGQGEYEQYF
D: TRBD1; V: TRBV11-3; J: TRBJ1-2; size: once; DNA: TGTGCCAGCAGCTTAGAAGACAGGGGGCAAGGCTACACCTTC; CDR3: CASSLEDRGQGYTF
D: .; V: TRBV12-5; J: TRBJ1-4; size: .; DNA: TGTGCTAGTGGTTTGAGGCAGGGGACGGAAAAACTGTTTTTT; CDR3: CASGLRQGTEKLFF
D: .; V: TRBV11-3; J: TRBJ1-3; size: few; DNA: TGTGCCAGCAGCTTAAATTCGGGGGGATACACCATATATTTT; CDR3: CASSLNSGGYTIYF
D: .; V: TRBV6-2/TRBV6-3; J: TRBJ1-5; size: once; DNA: TGTGCCAGCAGCCCCCGACAGAGCAATCAGCCCCAGCATTTT; CDR3: CASSPRQSNQPQHF
D: .; V: TRBV28; J: TRBJ1-5; size: .; DNA: TGTGCCAGCAGCACCCTCAGACAGCCCCAGCATTTT; CDR3: CASSTLRQPQHF
D: .; V: TRBV29-1; J: TRBJ1-2; size: .; DNA: TGCAGCGTTGAATCAGGGTTCTATGGCTACACCTTC; CDR3: CSVESGFYGYTF
D: TRBD1; V: TRBV5-6; J: TRBJ2-7; size: .; DNA: TGTGCCAGCAGCTTGTGGACAGGGGGCTACGAGCAGTACTTC; CDR3: CASSLWTGGYEQYF
D: TRBD1; V: TRBV7-2; J: TRBJ1-1; size: .; DNA: TGTGCCAGCAGACGGACAGGTATGAACACTGAAGCTTTCTTT; CDR3: CASRRTGMNTEAFF
D: TRBD2; V: TRBV27; J: TRBJ2-5; size: .; DNA: TGTGCCAGCAGTTCGTATCTAGCGGGAGGCCAAGAGACCCAGTACTTC; CDR3: CASSSYLAGGQETQYF
D: TRBD2; V: TRBV24-1; J: TRBJ2-7; size: .; DNA: TGTGCCACCAGCGCTAGCGGGAGGAACTGGGTGCAGTACTTC; CDR3: CATSASGRNWVQYF
D: TRBD1; V: TRBV9; J: TRBJ1-6; size: .; DNA: TGTGCCAGCAGCGTAATCCCGACAGGGGATTCACCCCTCCACTTT; CDR3: CASSVIPTGDSPLHF
D: .; V: TRBV5-1; J: TRBJ2-1; size: .; DNA: TGCGCCAGCAGCCCGCTAGCGAAATCCTACAATGAGCAGTTCTTC; CDR3: CASSPLAKSYNEQFF
D: TRBD1; V: TRBV6-5; J: TRBJ1-2; size: .; DNA: TGTGCCACCCGGGACAGCGTCTATGGCTACACCTTC; CDR3: CATRDSVYGYTF
D: .; V: TRBV23-1; J: TRBJ2-7; size: .; DNA: TGCGCCAGCAGTCCCTTCCCTGGCCGCTACGAGCAGTACTTC; CDR3: CASSPFPGRYEQYF
D: TRBD1; V: TRBV24-1; J: TRBJ2-1; size: once; DNA: TGTGCCACCAGTGAAGACAGGGATGGGTGGAATGAGCAGTTCTTC; CDR3: CATSEDRDGWNEQFF
D: TRBD1; V: TRBV6-5; J: TRBJ1-2; size: .; DNA: TGTGCCAGCAGTCGCGACAGGGGGCCAAACTATGGCTACACCTTC; CDR3: CASSRDRGPNYGYTF
D: .; V: TRBV29-1; J: TRBJ1-4; size: .; DNA: TGCAGCGTTGAGATTAGGGGGAAACTGTTTTTT; CDR3: CSVEIRGKLFF
D: TRBD2; V: TRBV27; J: TRBJ2-5; size: .; DNA: TGTGCCAGCAGTTTATCGAAGTCTAGCGGGAGTGGAGAGACCCAGTACTTC; CDR3: CASSLSKSSGSGETQYF
D: .; V: TRBV19; J: TRBJ1-1; size: .; DNA: TGTGCCAGTAGTTCGGACAGGAACACTGAAGCTTTCTTT; CDR3: CASSSDRNTEAFF
D: .; V: TRBV2; J: TRBJ2-3; size: .; DNA: TGTGCCAGCCGCTCTCTAGGGGGAGACGGCACAGATACGCAGTATTTT; CDR3: CASRSLGGDGTDTQYF
D: .; V: TRBV6-5; J: TRBJ1-3; size: .; DNA: TGTGCCAGCAGTTACGAGGCCTCTGGAAACACCATATATTTT; CDR3: CASSYEASGNTIYF
D: TRBD2; V: TRBV7-2; J: TRBJ2-1; size: .; DNA: TGTGCCAGCAGCTTAGCCCTGCTAGCGGGGGAGCAGTTCTTC; CDR3: CASSLALLAGEQFF
D: .; V: TRBV30; J: TRBJ1-1; size: once; DNA: TGTGCCTACAATCCGGGGGTCGGGGCTGAAGCTTTCTTT; CDR3: CAYNPGVGAEAFF
D: TRBD2; V: TRBV4-3; J: TRBJ2-2; size: .; DNA: TGCGCCAGCAGCCAGTTAGCGGGAGCCCCCGGGGAGCTGTTTTTT; CDR3: CASSQLAGAPGELFF
D: .; V: TRBV7-9; J: TRBJ2-7; size: .; DNA: TGTGCCAGCAGCTCACAGGGTTACGAGCAGTACTTC; CDR3: CASSSQGYEQYF
D: TRBD2; V: TRBV28; J: TRBJ2-5; size: .; DNA: TGTGCCAGCAGTTTATCTGGGGGGGGGCAAGAGACCCAGTACTTC; CDR3: CASSLSGGGQETQYF
D: TRBD1; V: TRBV28; J: TRBJ2-7; size: few; DNA: TGTGCCAGCAGCCAACCGGGACAGTCCTACGAGCAGTACTTC; CDR3: CASSQPGQSYEQYF
D: .; V: TRBV5-1; J: TRBJ1-1; size: .; DNA: TGCGCCAGCAGCTCCTCCGGACTGATGAACACTGAAGCTTTCTTT; CDR3: CASSSSGLMNTEAFF
D: TRBD1; V: TRBV29-1; J: TRBJ1-4; size: few; DNA: TGCAGTAGTCAGGGGGCTAATGAAAAACTGTTTTTT; CDR3: CSSQGANEKLFF
D: .; V: TRBV7-7; J: TRBJ2-2; size: .; DNA: TGTGCTAGCAGCCGATCGATAGGTGGGAGCGGGGAGCTGTTTTTT; CDR3: CASSRSIGGSGELFF
D: TRBD1; V: TRBV10-3; J: TRBJ1-5; size: .; DNA: TGTGCCACCCGACAGGGAAATAGCAATCAGCCCCAGCATTTT; CDR3: CATRQGNSNQPQHF
D: TRBD1; V: TRBV2; J: TRBJ2-5; size: .; DNA: TGTGCCAGCAGTGCCTTACAGGGGAAAGAGACCCAGTACTTC; CDR3: CASSALQGKETQYF
D: TRBD1; V: TRBV9; J: TRBJ2-5; size: .; DNA: TGTGCCAGCAGCCGCGACAGGGCCCAAGAGACCCAGTACTTC; CDR3: CASSRDRAQETQYF
D: .; V: TRBV28; J: TRBJ2-7; size: few; DNA: TGTGCCAGCAGCCCACCATCCCAGACGCGGAGGCCGTTAGCCTACGAGCAGTACTTC; CDR3: CASSPPSQTRRPLAYEQYF
D: .; V: TRBV4-3; J: TRBJ2-7; size: once; DNA: TGCGCCAGCAGCCCTTCCGGGGGCGAGCAGTACTTC; CDR3: CASSPSGGEQYF